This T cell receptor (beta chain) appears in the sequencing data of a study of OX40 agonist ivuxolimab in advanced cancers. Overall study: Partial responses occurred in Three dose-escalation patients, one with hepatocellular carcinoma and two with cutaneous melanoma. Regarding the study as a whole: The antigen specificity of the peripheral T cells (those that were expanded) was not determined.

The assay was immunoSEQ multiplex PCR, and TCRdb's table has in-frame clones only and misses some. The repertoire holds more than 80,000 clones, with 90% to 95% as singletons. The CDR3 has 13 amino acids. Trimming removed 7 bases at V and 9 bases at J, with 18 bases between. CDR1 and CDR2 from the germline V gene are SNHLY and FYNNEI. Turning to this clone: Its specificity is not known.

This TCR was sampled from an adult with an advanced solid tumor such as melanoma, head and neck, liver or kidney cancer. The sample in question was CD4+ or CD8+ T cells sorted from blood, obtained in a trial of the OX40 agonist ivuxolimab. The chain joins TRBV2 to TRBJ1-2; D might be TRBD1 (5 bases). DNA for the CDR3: TGTGCCAGCACCCCTGAAAGGGGCAGGAGCTACACCTTC. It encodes CASTPERGRSYTF.